This T cell receptor (beta chain) stems from a study of cytomegalovirus exposure and HLA in healthy donors. Study results and limitations: It was 160 or so TCR beta chains that were listed as cytomegalovirus-associated. In vitro assays verified that three CMV-associated chains recognized CMV antigens specifically. Many donors shared some public TCRs, even though most TCR sequences were rare.

Comment on this clone: The target antigen is unknown.

CDR3 size: 13 residues. The V gene lost 7 bases and the J gene lost 4 bases, with 16 bases spanning the gap. Germline-derived CDR1 and CDR2 are SQVTM and ANQGSEA. The PCR used 60 Vbeta and 13 Jbeta primers. TCRdb's table, derived via immunoSEQ multiplex PCR, lists solely in-frame clones and lacks some. This table has a few hundred thousand clones, about 80% appearing once. The specimen was PBMCs. The sequence was obtained from a woman aged 60-70 years in good health and CMV-seropositive. The chain recombines TRBV29-1 with TRBJ1-1; D might be TRBD1 (5 bases). The CDR3 DNA reads TGCAGCGGGAATAGGGGATGGGGCACTGAAGCTTTCTTT. Residues: CSGNRGWGTEAFF.